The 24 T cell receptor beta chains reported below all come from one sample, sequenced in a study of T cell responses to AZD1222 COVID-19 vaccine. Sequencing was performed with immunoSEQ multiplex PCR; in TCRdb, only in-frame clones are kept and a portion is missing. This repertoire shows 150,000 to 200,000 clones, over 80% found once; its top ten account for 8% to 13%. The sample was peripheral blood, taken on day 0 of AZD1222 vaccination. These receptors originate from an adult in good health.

In DNA, the CDR3 is TGTGCCACCAGTGACGGGACAGGGCCCGCAGGGGGCTACACCTTC. Its translation is CATSDGTGPAGGYTF. The J gene is TRBJ1-2, the V gene TRBV24-1, with TRBD1 identical over 9 bases. CDR1 and CDR2 (germline): KGHDR, SFDVKD. V dropped 4 bases and J dropped 8; count of bases not matched to a gene: 10. CDR3 length: 15 residues.

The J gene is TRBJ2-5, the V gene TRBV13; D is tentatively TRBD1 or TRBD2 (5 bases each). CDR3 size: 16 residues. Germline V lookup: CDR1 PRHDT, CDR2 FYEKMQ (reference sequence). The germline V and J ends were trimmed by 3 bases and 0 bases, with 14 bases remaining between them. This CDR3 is CASSFSGTLDQETQYF. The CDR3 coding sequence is TGTGCCAGCAGCTTCTCGGGGACCCTAGACCAAGAGACCCAGTACTTC.

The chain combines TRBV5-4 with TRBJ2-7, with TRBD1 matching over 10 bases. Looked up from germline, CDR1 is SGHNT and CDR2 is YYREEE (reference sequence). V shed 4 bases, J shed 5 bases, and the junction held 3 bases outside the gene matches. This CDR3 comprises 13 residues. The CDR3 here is CASSRDRGNEQYF. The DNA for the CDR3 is TGTGCCAGCAGCCGGGACAGGGGCAACGAGCAGTACTTC.

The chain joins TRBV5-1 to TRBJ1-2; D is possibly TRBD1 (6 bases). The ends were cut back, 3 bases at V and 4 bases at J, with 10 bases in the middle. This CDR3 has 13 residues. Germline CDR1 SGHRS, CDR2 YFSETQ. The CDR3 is CASSYDRLYGYTF. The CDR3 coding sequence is TGCGCCAGCAGCTACGACAGGCTCTATGGCTACACCTTC.

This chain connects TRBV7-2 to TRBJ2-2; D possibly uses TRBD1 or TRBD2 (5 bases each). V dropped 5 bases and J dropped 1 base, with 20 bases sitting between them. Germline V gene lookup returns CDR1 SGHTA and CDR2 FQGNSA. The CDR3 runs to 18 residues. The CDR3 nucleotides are TGTGCCAGCAGCCCTAAGCCCCCGGGGCTATTGAACACCGGGGAGCTGTTTTTT. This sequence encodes CASSPKPPGLLNTGELFF.

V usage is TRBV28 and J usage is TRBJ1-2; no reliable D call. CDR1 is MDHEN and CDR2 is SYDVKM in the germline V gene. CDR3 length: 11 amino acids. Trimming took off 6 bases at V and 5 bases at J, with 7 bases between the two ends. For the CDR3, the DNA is TGTGCCAGCAGGCTGGGGTATGGCTACACCTTC. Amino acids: CASRLGYGYTF.

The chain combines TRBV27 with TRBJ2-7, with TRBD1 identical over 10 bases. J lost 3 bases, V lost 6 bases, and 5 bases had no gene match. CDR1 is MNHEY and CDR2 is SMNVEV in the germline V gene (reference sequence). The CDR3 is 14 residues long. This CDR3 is CASRGQGSNYEQYV. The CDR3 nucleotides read TGTGCCAGCAGGGGACAGGGGTCTAACTACGAGCAGTACGTC.

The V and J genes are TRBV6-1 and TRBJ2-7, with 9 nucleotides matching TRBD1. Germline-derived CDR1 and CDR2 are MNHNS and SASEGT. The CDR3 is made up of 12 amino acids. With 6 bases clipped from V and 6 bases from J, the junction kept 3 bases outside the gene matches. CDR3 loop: CASSRDRVEQYV. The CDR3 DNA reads TGTGCCAGCAGCCGGGACAGGGTCGAGCAGTACGTC.

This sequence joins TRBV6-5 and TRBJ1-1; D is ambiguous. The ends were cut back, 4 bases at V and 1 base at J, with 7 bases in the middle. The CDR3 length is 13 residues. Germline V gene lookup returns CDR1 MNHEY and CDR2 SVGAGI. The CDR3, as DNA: TGTGCCAGCAGTTGGATAAAGAACACTGAAGCTTTCTTT. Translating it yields CASSWIKNTEAFF.

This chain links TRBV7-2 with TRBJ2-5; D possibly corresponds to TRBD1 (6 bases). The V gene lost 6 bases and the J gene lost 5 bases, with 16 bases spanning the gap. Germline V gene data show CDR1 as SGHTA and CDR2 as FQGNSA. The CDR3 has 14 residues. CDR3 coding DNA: TGTGCCAGCAGTGCTCGACAGGCGCAGGAGACCCAGTACTTC. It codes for CASSARQAQETQYF. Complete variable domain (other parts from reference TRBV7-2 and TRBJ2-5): GAGVSQSPSNKVTEKGKDVELRCDPISGHTALYWYRQSLGQGLEFLIYFQGNSAPDKSGLPSDRFSAERTGGSVSTLTIQRTQQEDSAVYLCASSARQAQETQYFGPGTRLLVL.

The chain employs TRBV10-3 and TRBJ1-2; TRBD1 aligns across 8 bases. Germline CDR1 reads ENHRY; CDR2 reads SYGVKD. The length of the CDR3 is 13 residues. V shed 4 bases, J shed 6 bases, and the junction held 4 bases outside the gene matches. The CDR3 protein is CAISGDRGHGYTF. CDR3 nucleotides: TGTGCCATCAGTGGAGACAGGGGACATGGCTACACCTTC.

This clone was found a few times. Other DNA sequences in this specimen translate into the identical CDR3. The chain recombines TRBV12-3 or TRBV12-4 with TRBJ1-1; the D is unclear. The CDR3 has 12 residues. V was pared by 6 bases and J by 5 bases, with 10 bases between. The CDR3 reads CASRPGGTEAFF. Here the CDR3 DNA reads TGTGCCAGCAGGCCCGGAGGGACTGAAGCTTTCTTT.

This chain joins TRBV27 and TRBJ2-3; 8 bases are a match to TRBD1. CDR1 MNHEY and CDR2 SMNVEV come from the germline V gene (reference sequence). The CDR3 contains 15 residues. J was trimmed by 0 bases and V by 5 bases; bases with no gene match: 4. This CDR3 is CASSHTGGSTDTQYF. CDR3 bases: TGTGCCAGCAGTCATACAGGGGGAAGCACAGATACGCAGTATTTT.

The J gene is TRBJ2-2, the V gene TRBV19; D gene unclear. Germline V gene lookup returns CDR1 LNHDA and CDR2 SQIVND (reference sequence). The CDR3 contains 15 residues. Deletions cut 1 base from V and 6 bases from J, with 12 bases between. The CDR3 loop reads CASSIGVRHAGELFF. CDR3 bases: TGTGCCAGTAGTATAGGAGTTAGGCACGCCGGGGAGCTGTTTTTT.

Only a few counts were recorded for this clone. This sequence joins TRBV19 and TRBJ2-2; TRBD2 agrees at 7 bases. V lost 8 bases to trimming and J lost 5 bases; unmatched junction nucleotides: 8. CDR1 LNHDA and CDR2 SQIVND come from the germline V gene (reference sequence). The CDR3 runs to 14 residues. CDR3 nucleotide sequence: TGTGCCAGTCGCGAGACTAGCAAGACCGGGGAGCTGTTTTTT. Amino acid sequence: CASRETSKTGELFF.

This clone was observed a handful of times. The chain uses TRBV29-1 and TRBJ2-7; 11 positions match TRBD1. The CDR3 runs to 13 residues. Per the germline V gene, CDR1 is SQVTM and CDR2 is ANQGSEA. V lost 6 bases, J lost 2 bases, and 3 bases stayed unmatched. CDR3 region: CSVGQGDAYEQYF. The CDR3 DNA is TGCAGCGTGGGACAGGGGGATGCCTACGAGCAGTACTTC.

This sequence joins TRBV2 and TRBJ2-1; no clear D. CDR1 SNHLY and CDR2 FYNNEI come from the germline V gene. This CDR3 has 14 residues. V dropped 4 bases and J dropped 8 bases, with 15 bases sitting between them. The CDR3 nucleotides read TGTGCCAGCAGTGGCCCCCGCCGGGCGGATGAGCAGTTCTTC. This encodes CASSGPRRADEQFF. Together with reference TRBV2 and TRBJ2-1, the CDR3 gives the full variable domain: EPEVTQTPSHQVTQMGQEVILRCVPISNHLYFYWYRQILGQKVEFLVSFYNNEISEKSEIFDDQFSVERPDGSNFTLKIRSTKLEDSAMYFCASSGPRRADEQFFGPGTRLTVL.

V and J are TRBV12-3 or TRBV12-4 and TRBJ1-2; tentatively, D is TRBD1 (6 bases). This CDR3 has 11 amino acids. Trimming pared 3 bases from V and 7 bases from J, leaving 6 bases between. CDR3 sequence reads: CASSFRGGYTF. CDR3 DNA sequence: TGTGCCAGCAGTTTCAGGGGTGGCTACACCTTC.

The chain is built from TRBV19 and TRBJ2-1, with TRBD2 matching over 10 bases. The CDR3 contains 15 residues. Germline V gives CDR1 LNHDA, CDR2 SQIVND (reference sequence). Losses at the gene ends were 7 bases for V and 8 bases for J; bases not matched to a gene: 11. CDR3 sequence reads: CASTRLAGVYDEQFF. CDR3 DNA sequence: TGTGCCAGTACCCGGCTAGCGGGAGTATACGATGAGCAGTTCTTC.

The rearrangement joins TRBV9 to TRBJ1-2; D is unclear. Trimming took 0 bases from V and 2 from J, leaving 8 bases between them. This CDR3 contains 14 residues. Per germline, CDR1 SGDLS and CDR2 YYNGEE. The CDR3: CASSVAGANYGYTF. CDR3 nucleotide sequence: TGTGCCAGCAGCGTAGCCGGTGCGAACTATGGCTACACCTTC.

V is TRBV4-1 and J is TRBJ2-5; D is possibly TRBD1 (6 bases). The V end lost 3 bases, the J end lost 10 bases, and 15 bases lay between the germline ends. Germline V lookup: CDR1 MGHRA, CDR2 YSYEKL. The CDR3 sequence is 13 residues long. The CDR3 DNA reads TGCGCCAGCAGCCAGACACAGGGTGAAGGCCAGTACTTC. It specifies CASSQTQGEGQYF.

This CDR3 is CAWNNGELDYGYTF. The CDR3 DNA reads TGTGCCTGGAATAACGGGGAGCTTGACTATGGCTACACCTTC. This chain connects TRBV30 to TRBJ1-2; D is unclear. This CDR3 has 14 residues. The germline V gene encodes CDR1 GTSNPN and CDR2 SVGIG (reference sequence). V lost 4 bases to trimming and J lost 3 bases, with 15 bases between them.

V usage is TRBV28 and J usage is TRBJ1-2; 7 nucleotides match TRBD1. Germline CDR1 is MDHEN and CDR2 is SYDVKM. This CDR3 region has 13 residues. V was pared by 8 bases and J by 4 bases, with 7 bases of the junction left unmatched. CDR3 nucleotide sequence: TGTGCCAGCGTCGACAGGGTTTCCTATGGCTACACCTTC. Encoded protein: CASVDRVSYGYTF.

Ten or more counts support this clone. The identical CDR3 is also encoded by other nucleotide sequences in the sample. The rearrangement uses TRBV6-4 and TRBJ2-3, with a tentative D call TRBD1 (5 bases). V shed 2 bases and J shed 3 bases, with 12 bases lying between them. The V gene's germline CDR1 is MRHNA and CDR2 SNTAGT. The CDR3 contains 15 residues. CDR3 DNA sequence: TGTGCCAGCAGTGACGTGGGGCTAGGAACAGATACGCAGTATTTT. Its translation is CASSDVGLGTDTQYF.